These 21 T cell receptor beta chains were all obtained from the same sample, sequenced in a study of T-cell memory formation after mild COVID-19. TCRdb redid the calling of the 5' RACE reads with MiXCR, one entry per CDR3 protein. The data show 250,000 to 300,000 distinct CDR3 sequences, 7% to 10% seen once. Sequencing was carried out using PBMCs or a T cell subset sorted from them (not recorded which). These receptors all come from a man aged 18-30 years who had mild COVID-19 (a few samples of this study predate the infection). Cell type and time point are not known.

This chain links TRBV15 with TRBJ2-1; no firm D call. Deletions cut 0 bases from V and 3 bases from J, with 9 bases between. Germline loops: CDR1 LNHNV, CDR2 YYDKDF (reference sequence). The CDR3 runs to 15 residues. CDR3 sequence: CATSRDHGDYNEQFF. The DNA of the CDR3 is TGTGCCACCAGCAGAGATCACGGCGACTACAATGAGCAGTTCTTC.

This chain joins TRBV5-1 and TRBJ2-2; D call uncertain. The V end lost 0 bases, the J end lost 6 bases, and 9 bases lay between the germline ends. This CDR3 is built from 14 residues. The V gene's germline CDR1 is SGHRS and CDR2 YFSETQ. The CDR3 DNA sequence: TGCGCCAGCAGCTTGGAGGCAAAGTCCGGGGAGCTGTTTTTT. Its translation: CASSLEAKSGELFF.

The gene calls are TRBV12-3 or TRBV12-4 and TRBJ2-5; 11 positions agree with TRBD1. The V gene end was trimmed by 6 bases and the J gene end by 6 bases; junction bases not matched to a gene: 9. The length of the CDR3 is 15 residues. CDR3 amino acids: CASSHGTGGMQTQYF. The CDR3 DNA is TGTGCCAGCAGCCATGGGACAGGGGGTATGCAGACCCAGTACTTC.

There are a few counts of this clonotype. The chain couples TRBV14 to TRBJ2-7, with D perhaps matching TRBD1 (5 bases). V gave up 0 bases and J gave up 3 bases, with 12 bases separating them. From germline, CDR1 is SGHDN and CDR2 FVKESK. This CDR3 is 15 amino acids long. The CDR3 DNA is TGTGCCAGCAGCCAAGAGGCAGGGCCGATCTACGAGCAGTACTTC. Amino acid sequence: CASSQEAGPIYEQYF.

This clonotype was counted between two and nine times. J is TRBJ1-3 and V is TRBV7-9; D is uncertain. Trimming cost V 3 bases and J 0 bases, with 9 bases left between them. The germline gives CDR1 SEHNR, CDR2 FQNEAQ (reference sequence). This CDR3 region has 15 residues. CDR3 in amino acids: CASSFDRVSGNTIYF. The CDR3 bases are TGTGCCAGCAGCTTCGACCGAGTCTCTGGAAACACCATATATTTT.

This clonotype appeared a few times. The gene calls are TRBV7-9 and TRBJ2-4; the D is unclear. Germline values: CDR1 SEHNR, CDR2 FQNEAQ (reference sequence). V lost 1 base and J 0 bases, leaving 10 bases between the germline ends. The CDR3 sequence is 16 residues long. The CDR3 region has the DNA TGTGCCAGCAGCTTAGGTAGCCTTCTAGCCAAAAACATTCAGTACTTC. Protein sequence: CASSLGSLLAKNIQYF.

This clonotype was counted only a few times. This rearrangement joins TRBV7-4 to TRBJ2-7; 10 nucleotides align to TRBD2. V was pared by 4 bases and J by 0 bases, with 12 bases of the junction left unmatched. This CDR3 is built from 18 residues. Per the germline V gene, CDR1 is SGHVT and CDR2 is SQSDAQ. The CDR3 coding sequence is TGTGCCAGCAGCTCGCCCGGACTAGCGGTTAGGAGCTCCTACGAGCAGTACGTC. The encoded protein is CASSSPGLAVRSSYEQYV.

The table lists this clonotype with many counts. V is TRBV5-1 and J is TRBJ2-1; a weak D match, TRBD2 (6 bases). Germline V gene lookup returns CDR1 SGHRS and CDR2 YFSETQ. CDR3 size: 14 residues. V lost 3 bases and J lost 5, with 12 bases in between. The CDR3 protein is CASSSLPSDNEQFF. The CDR3 DNA reads TGCGCCAGCAGCTCCCTCCCTAGCGACAATGAGCAGTTCTTC.

CDR3: CASSPEGVNEQFF. The DNA of the CDR3 is TGTGCCAGCAGCCCCGAGGGGGTCAATGAGCAGTTCTTC. V usage is TRBV9 and J usage is TRBJ2-1; tentative D call: TRBD1 (6 bases). Per the germline V gene, CDR1 is SGDLS and CDR2 is YYNGEE. V gave up 4 bases and J gave up 6 bases, with 11 bases separating them. The CDR3 has 13 residues.

This clonotype turned up a few times. This chain connects TRBV9 to TRBJ1-2; D is undetermined. The germline CDR1 and CDR2 sequences are SGDLS and YYNGEE. V shed 0 bases and J shed 8 bases, with 14 bases lying between them. The CDR3 sequence is 14 residues long. Here the CDR3 reads CASSVGMSPTGYTF. The CDR3 nucleotides are TGTGCCAGCAGCGTAGGGATGTCACCGACAGGCTACACCTTC.

The chain joins TRBV24-1 to TRBJ2-3; D remains ambiguous. The germline CDR1 and CDR2 sequences are KGHDR and SFDVKD. Trimming removed 1 base from V and 6 bases from J, with 4 bases in between. The CDR3 contains 12 residues. CDR3 region: CATSDFGDTQYF. DNA for the CDR3: TGTGCCACCAGTGATTTCGGGGATACGCAGTATTTT.

This chain joins TRBV5-1 and TRBJ2-7; D perhaps matches TRBD1 (6 bases). There are 16 residues in the CDR3. The ends were cut back, 0 bases at V and 4 bases at J, with 17 bases in the middle. CDR1 SGHRS and CDR2 YFSETQ come from the germline V gene. As DNA, the CDR3 is TGCGCCAGCAGCTTGGGGTCAGGGGCTAGAGTATACGAGCAGTACTTC. The encoded protein is CASSLGSGARVYEQYF.

This clonotype appeared many times. This rearrangement joins TRBV18 to TRBJ2-4; TRBD2 is a possible D gene (5 bases). Trimming took off 4 bases at V and 0 bases at J, with 13 bases between the two ends. CDR1 is KGHSH, CDR2 LQKENI, per germline. This CDR3 has 16 amino acids. In nucleotides, the CDR3 is TGTGCCAGCTCACATACCCCCGGGAAAGCCAAAAACATTCAGTACTTC. Residues: CASSHTPGKAKNIQYF.

The chain links TRBV18 to TRBJ1-2; the D is unclear. This CDR3 has 14 amino acids. Trimming took 0 bases from V and 2 from J, leaving 7 bases between them. Per germline, CDR1 KGHSH and CDR2 LQKENI. The CDR3 sequence is CASSPPTRNYGYTF. The CDR3, as DNA: TGTGCCAGCTCACCACCGACCAGAAACTATGGCTACACCTTC.

This clonotype was seen more than once but under ten times. The chain joins TRBV4-1 to TRBJ2-5, with D perhaps matching TRBD1 (5 bases). V lost 4 bases to trimming and J lost 5 bases, with 17 bases between them. The CDR3 loop spans 15 amino acids. Germline loops: CDR1 MGHRA, CDR2 YSYEKL. The CDR3 DNA follows: TGCGCCAGCAGCCCCATGCTCCAGGGCACGGAGACCCAGTACTTC. Protein: CASSPMLQGTETQYF.

This clonotype was counted only a few times. The chain is built from TRBV7-2 and TRBJ1-2, with a possible D match to TRBD1 (5 bases). This CDR3 is 17 amino acids long. V lost 3 bases and J 5 bases, leaving 22 bases between the germline ends. Germline V gives CDR1 SGHTA, CDR2 FQGNSA. This chain's CDR3 is CASSFEYPGPSLYGYTF. CDR3 in DNA: TGTGCCAGCAGCTTTGAGTACCCGGGGCCAAGTTTGTATGGCTACACCTTC.

This chain uses TRBV12-5 with TRBJ2-7; perhaps D is TRBD1 or TRBD2 (6 bases each). The CDR3 extends over 17 amino acids. The germline CDR1 and CDR2 sequences are LGHNT and FRNRAP. The germline V and J ends were trimmed by 0 bases and 6 bases, with 21 bases remaining between them. CDR3 sequence reads: CASGLVLAQGPKREQYF. Written as DNA, the CDR3 is TGTGCTAGTGGTTTGGTACTAGCCCAGGGGCCAAAGCGCGAGCAGTACTTC.

The CDR3 sequence is CASSQDTGGNTEAFF. CDR3 nucleotide sequence: TGTGCCAGCAGCCAAGACACAGGGGGGAACACTGAAGCTTTCTTT. The V gene is TRBV4-2, the J gene TRBJ1-1, with TRBD1 matching 8 bases. CDR3 size: 15 residues. Trimming cost V 0 bases and J 1 base; bases outside gene matches: 1. Germline V gene sequence: CDR1 LGHNA, CDR2 YNFKEQ.

The J gene is TRBJ2-7, the V gene TRBV7-2; TRBD2 agrees at 10 bases. V shed 5 bases and J 4 bases; nucleotides not matched to a gene: 8. From germline, CDR1 is SGHTA and CDR2 FQGNSA. CDR3 length equals 15 residues. CDR3 residues: CASSTQRGGSYEQYF. The DNA for the CDR3 is TGTGCCAGCAGCACCCAGCGGGGGGGAAGTTACGAGCAGTACTTC.

This clonotype was counted only a few times. The genes are TRBV11-2 and TRBJ2-5; the D is unclear. The CDR3 consists of 16 residues. From germline, CDR1 is SGHAT and CDR2 FQNNGV. V was pared by 4 bases and J by 2 bases, with 17 bases between. The CDR3 protein is CASSSGQTILQETQYF. DNA for the CDR3: TGTGCCAGCAGCTCCGGTCAGACAATATTACAAGAGACCCAGTACTTC.

This chain uses TRBV7-2 with TRBJ1-5; D is uncertain. This CDR3 comprises 16 residues. Germline V lookup: CDR1 SGHTA, CDR2 FQGNSA. Trimming took off 5 bases at V and 6 bases at J, with 20 bases between the two ends. In nucleotides, the CDR3 is TGTGCCAGCAGCCCTTTTGAGTGGGCCGCAGGTCAGCCCCAGCATTTT. Translating it yields CASSPFEWAAGQPQHF.